A single sample gave rise to the 20 T cell receptor beta chains below, sequenced in a study of T cells expressing NK-cell markers. Following a re-call of the 5' RACE reads, TCRdb has one entry per CDR3 protein and lacks DNA. The sample table includes 300,000 to 450,000 distinct CDR3 sequences. Sequencing was carried out using blood T cells: a sorted CD56 or NKG2C T cell subset, CD4+ or CD8+ T cells, or bulk PBMC T cells (not recorded which). These receptors originate from a man aged 18 to 69 in good health.

The genes are TRBV3-1 and TRBJ2-2; as DNA is missing, the TRBD1 call by TCRdb cannot be tested. CDR3 size: 16 residues. CDR1 is LGHDT, CDR2 YNNKEL, per germline (reference sequence). The CDR3 region is CASSRPTGSSTGELFF.

The chain employs TRBV27 and TRBJ1-2; the TCRdb call, TRBD1, lacks DNA for checking. Germline V gene sequence: CDR1 MNHEY, CDR2 SMNVEV (reference sequence). The CDR3 loop spans 15 amino acids. CDR3: CASSPWTGMGYGYTF.

The genes are TRBV12-3 or TRBV12-4 and TRBJ1-4; TCRdb's D call of TRBD1 is untestable without DNA. The CDR3 contains 13 residues. CDR3 region: CASTTQGREKLFF.

The chain has TRBV5-1 and TRBJ2-3; absent DNA, TCRdb's TRBD2 call cannot be checked. CDR3 length: 15 amino acids. CDR1 and CDR2 (germline): SGHRS, YFSETQ. CDR3 in amino acids: CASSLAQGGTDTQYF.

The chain couples TRBV12-3 or TRBV12-4 to TRBJ1-6; TCRdb returns TRBD1, unconfirmable since there is no DNA. This CDR3 contains 16 residues. This CDR3 is CASSGGQGNINSPLHF.

V is TRBV27 and J is TRBJ1-2; as DNA is missing, the TRBD1 call by TCRdb cannot be tested. The CDR3 consists of 13 residues. In germline, CDR1 is MNHEY, CDR2 SMNVEV (reference sequence). The CDR3 spells CASRPTGGYGYTF.

The rearrangement links TRBV10-1 to TRBJ2-7. The CDR3 extends over 11 amino acids. Germline V CDR1 and CDR2: WNHNN, SYGVQD (reference sequence). This chain's CDR3 is CASRTRMKQYF.

The rearrangement links TRBV20-1 to TRBJ1-2. Germline lookup yields CDR1 DFQATT and CDR2 SNEGSKA (reference sequence). The CDR3 is 12 amino acids. The CDR3 is CIPRGSNYGYTF.

This sequence joins TRBV29-1 and TRBJ2-7. CDR1 is SQVTM and CDR2 is ANQGSEA in the germline V gene. The CDR3 covers 14 residues. The CDR3 region is CSVYDRLLSYEQYF.

The V and J genes are TRBV4-2 and TRBJ1-4. The CDR3 runs 16 residues. The germline V gene encodes CDR1 LGHNA and CDR2 YNFKEQ. The CDR3 sequence: CASSQDPRPGNEKLFF.

The V gene is TRBV7-8, the J gene TRBJ1-2; TCRdb outputs TRBD1, but without DNA this stays unchecked. This CDR3 region has 16 residues. Germline CDR1 SGHVS, CDR2 FQNEAQ. CDR3 region: CASSLRDRGRQDGYTF.

This chain uses TRBV3-1 with TRBJ2-3; TCRdb indicates TRBD1, and absent DNA this call remains unverified. The germline CDR1 and CDR2 sequences are LGHDT and YNNKEL (reference sequence). This CDR3 comprises 15 residues. CDR3 loop: CASSPDRVTTDTQYF.

The rearrangement links TRBV27 to TRBJ2-1; TCRdb calls TRBD1, which cannot be checked without DNA. The CDR3 extends over 15 amino acids. In germline, CDR1 is MNHEY, CDR2 SMNVEV (reference sequence). The CDR3 reads CASRRRGPQPNEQFF.

V is TRBV7-2 and J is TRBJ2-7; TCRdb's D call, TRBD2, is unchecked because there is no DNA. CDR3 length equals 15 residues. Germline CDR1 SGHTA, CDR2 FQGNSA. The CDR3 here is CASSRLAGSAGEQYF.

This sequence joins TRBV29-1 and TRBJ1-1. This CDR3 has 14 amino acids. Germline lookup yields CDR1 SQVTM and CDR2 ANQGSEA. The chain's CDR3 is CSVEPGRLSTEAFF.

The rearrangement uses TRBV7-9 and TRBJ2-1; the D call of TRBD2 rests on TCRdb alone, since no DNA is present to check it. The length of the CDR3 is 15 residues. Germline values: CDR1 SEHNR, CDR2 FQNEAQ (reference sequence). The CDR3 region is CASSPGLASYNEQFF.

V usage is TRBV5-1 and J usage is TRBJ2-2; TCRdb designates TRBD1, a call that cannot be tested without DNA. The CDR3 has 18 residues. Germline V gene data show CDR1 as SGHRS and CDR2 as YFSETQ. The CDR3: CASSFLHYRDKSTGELFF.

The rearrangement links TRBV6-5 to TRBJ2-1; there is no DNA to check the TCRdb D call of TRBD2. This CDR3 is built from 15 residues. Per the germline V gene, CDR1 is MNHEY and CDR2 is SVGAGI. CDR3 protein: CASSRPGLAENEQFF.

The V and J genes are TRBV20-1 and TRBJ2-1; lacking DNA, the TRBD1 call made by TCRdb goes unchecked. The length of the CDR3 is 16 residues. Germline lookup yields CDR1 DFQATT and CDR2 SNEGSKA (reference sequence). CDR3 loop: CSATQPGQGVNNEQFF.

The genes are TRBV2 and TRBJ2-1; TCRdb selects TRBD2, and the lack of DNA leaves this call unchecked. CDR1 is SNHLY and CDR2 is FYNNEI in the germline V gene. This CDR3 comprises 16 residues. The CDR3 sequence is CASSDNGLAVLNEQFF. The full variable domain, completed using reference TRBV2 and TRBJ2-1, is EPEVTQTPSHQVTQMGQEVILRCVPISNHLYFYWYRQILGQKVEFLVSFYNNEISEKSEIFDDQFSVERPDGSNFTLKIRSTKLEDSAMYFCASSDNGLAVLNEQFFGPGTRLTVL.